Described below is a single T cell receptor beta chain sequence and its context. The antigen it recognizes is unknown. No quality values exist for individual bases; no much larger clone is one base distant. The immunoSEQ Assay, a bias-controlled multiplex PCR, was used to amplify TCRbeta CDR3 regions from genomic DNA. The published analysis was carried out like this. The number of nucleated cells in each sample was estimated from the amplification of reference gene primers within the assay. To quantify the absolute abundance of each unique TCRbeta CDR3 rearrangement, sequence reads were collapsed and filtered. For each sample, productive Simpson clonality was calculated by taking the square root of Simpson's diversity index across productive rearrangements. TCRdb carries this immuneACCESS record with in-frame sequences only. Its versions omit some clonotypes, under half of them owing to an unresolved V gene in the studies checked, with the rest unexplained. The V and J calls and clone size are taken from that table; D and trimming were inferred from the DNA. The sample contains about 140,000 clones, around nine tenths of them found a single time. In total, the top ten clones hold about 4.1% of the sample.

This record belongs to a study of blood T cell repertoires in COVID-19 (dated by TCRdb to about 2020). General notes on the study: The collaborator samples originated in the United States, Italy and Spain and spanned the acute and convalescent phases of COVID-19. The prospective study material was composed of cDNA or gDNA derived from T cells, B-cell-depleted T cells, or PBMCs. The dataset comprised deeply sampled blood TCRbeta repertoires from subjects exposed to, actively infected with, or recovered from COVID-19. The repertoires were released in a freely available public database intended as a resource for research on the immune response to SARS-CoV-2. The samples were drawn from two sources: the first 160 participants of the ongoing ImmuneRACE study, and fewer than 1,500 subjects contributed by 6 global collaborators. Nearly every sample came with metadata listing a de-identified subject ID, COVID-19 status, age in years and sex. HLA class I and class II types, where available, came from metadata supplied by the sample provider rather than from assay-based typing. Broad study findings and their caveats: The amount of clinical and demographic metadata varied by source and participant and was provided uncurated.

Each collaborating institution followed its own protocols to collect whole blood in K2EDTA tubes. Collaborator samples were shipped for TCRbeta analysis as frozen whole blood, isolated PBMCs, or DNA extracted from either sample type. V ends up 6 bases short and J 4 bases short, with an unmatched junction base count of 5. The germline V gene specifies MDHEN as CDR1 and SYDVKM as CDR2. The CDR3 runs 14 amino acids, cysteine and phenylalanine included. The retained sequence is limited to the CDR3, 42 bases, with the frame set at the first base. This receptor was obtained from a woman aged 40 to 49 with acute or convalescent COVID-19. Sequencing used peripheral blood. The sequence is built from TRBV28 and TRBJ1-4; TRBD1 fits 7 bases in the junction. The CDR3 sequence is CASRRDSRNEKLFF. The sequence in DNA is TGTGCCAGCAGGCGGGACAGCCGTAATGAAAAACTGTTTTTT.